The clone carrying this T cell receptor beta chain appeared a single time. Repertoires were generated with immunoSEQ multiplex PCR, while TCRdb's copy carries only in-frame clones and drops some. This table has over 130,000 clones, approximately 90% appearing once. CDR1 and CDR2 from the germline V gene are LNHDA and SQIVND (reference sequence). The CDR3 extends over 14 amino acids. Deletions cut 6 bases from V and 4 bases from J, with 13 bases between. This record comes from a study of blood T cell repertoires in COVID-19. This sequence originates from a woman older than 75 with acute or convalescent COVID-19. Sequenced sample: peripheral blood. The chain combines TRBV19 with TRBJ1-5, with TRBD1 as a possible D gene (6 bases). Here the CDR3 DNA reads TGTGCCAGTAGCCTCCGGGACACAAATCAGCCCCAGCATTTT. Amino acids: CASSLRDTNQPQHF.